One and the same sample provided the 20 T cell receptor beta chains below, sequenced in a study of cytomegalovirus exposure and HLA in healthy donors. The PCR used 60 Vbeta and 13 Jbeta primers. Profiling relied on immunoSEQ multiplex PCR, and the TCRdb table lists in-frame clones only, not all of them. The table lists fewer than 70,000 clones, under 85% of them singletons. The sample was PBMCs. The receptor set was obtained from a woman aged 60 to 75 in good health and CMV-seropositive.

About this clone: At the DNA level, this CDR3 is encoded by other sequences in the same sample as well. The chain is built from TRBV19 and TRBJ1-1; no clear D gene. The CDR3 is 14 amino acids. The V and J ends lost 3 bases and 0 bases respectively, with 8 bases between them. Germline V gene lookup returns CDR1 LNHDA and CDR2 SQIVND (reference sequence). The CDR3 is CASSIGTLNTEAFF. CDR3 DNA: TGTGCCAGTAGTATTGGCACCTTGAACACTGAAGCTTTCTTT.

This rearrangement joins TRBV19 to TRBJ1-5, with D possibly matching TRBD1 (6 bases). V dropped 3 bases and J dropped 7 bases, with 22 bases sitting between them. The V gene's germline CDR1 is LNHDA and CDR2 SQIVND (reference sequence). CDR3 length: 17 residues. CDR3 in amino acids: CASSMTLQGIGGQPQHF. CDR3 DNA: TGTGCCAGTAGTATGACCCTACAGGGAATAGGAGGACAGCCCCAGCATTTT.

This chain's CDR3 is CASSESGAGSSGNTIYF. CDR3 DNA: TGCGCCAGCAGTGAGTCGGGCGCGGGGAGCTCTGGAAACACCATATATTTT. The gene calls are TRBV10-1 and TRBJ1-3; D is ambiguous. This CDR3 is built from 17 residues. CDR1 is WNHNN, CDR2 SYGVQD, per germline (reference sequence). Between the trimmed V and J ends, which lost 0 bases and 0 bases, there was a span of 12 bases.

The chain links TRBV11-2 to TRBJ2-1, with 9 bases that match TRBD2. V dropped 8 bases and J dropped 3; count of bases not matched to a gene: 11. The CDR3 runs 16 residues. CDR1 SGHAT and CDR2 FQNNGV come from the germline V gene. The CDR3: CASRRGSGGRYNEQFF. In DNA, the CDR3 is TGTGCCAGCCGCAGGGGGAGCGGGGGGCGCTACAATGAGCAGTTCTTC.

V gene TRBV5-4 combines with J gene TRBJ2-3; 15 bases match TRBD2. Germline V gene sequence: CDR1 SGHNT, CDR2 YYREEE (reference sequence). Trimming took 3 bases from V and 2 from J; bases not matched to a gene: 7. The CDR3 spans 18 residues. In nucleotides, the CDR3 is TGTGCCAGCAGCTGGAGGACTAGCGGGAGGGCCTCCACAGATACGCAGTATTTT. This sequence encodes CASSWRTSGRASTDTQYF. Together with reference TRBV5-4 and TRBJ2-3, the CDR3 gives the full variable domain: ETGVTQSPTHLIKTRGQQVTLRCSSQSGHNTVSWYQQALGQGPQFIFQYYREEENGRGNFPPRFSGLQFPNYSSELNVNALELDDSALYLCASSWRTSGRASTDTQYFGPGTRLTVL.

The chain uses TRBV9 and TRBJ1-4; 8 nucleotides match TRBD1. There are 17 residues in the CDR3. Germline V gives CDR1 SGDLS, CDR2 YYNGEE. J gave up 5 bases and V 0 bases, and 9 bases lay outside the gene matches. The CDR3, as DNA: TGTGCCAGCAGCGTAGATAGCGCCCAGGGGGCCAATGAAAAACTGTTTTTT. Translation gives CASSVDSAQGANEKLFF.

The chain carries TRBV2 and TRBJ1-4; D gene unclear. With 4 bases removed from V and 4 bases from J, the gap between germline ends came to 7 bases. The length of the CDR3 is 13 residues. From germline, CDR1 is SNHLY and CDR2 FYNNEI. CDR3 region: CASSAGFNEKLFF. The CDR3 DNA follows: TGTGCCAGCAGTGCAGGTTTTAATGAAAAACTGTTTTTT.

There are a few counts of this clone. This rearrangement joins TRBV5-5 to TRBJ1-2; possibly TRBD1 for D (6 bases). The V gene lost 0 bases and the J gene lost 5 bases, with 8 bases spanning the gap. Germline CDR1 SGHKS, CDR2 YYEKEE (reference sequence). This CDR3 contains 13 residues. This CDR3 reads CASSLGTAYGYTF. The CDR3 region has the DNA TGTGCCAGCAGCTTGGGGACAGCTTATGGCTACACCTTC. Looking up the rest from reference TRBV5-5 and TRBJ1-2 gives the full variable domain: DAGVTQSPTHLIKTRGQQVTLRCSPISGHKSVSWYQQVLGQGPQFIFQYYEKEERGRGNFPDRFSARQFPNYSSELNVNALLLGDSALYLCASSLGTAYGYTFGSGTRLTVV.

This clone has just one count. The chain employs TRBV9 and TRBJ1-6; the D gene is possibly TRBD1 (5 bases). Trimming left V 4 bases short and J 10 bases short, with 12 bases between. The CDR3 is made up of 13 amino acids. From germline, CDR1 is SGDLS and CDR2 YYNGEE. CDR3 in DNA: TGTGCCAGCAGCATCTCAGGGAAATCACCCCTCCACTTT. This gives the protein CASSISGKSPLHF.

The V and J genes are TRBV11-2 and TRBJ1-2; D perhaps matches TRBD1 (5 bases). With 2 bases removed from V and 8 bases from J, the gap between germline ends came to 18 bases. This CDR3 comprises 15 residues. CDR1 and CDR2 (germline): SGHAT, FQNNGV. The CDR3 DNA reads TGTGCCAGCAGCTTATCGACCAGGGTATATGGCGGCTACACCTTC. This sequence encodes CASSLSTRVYGGYTF.

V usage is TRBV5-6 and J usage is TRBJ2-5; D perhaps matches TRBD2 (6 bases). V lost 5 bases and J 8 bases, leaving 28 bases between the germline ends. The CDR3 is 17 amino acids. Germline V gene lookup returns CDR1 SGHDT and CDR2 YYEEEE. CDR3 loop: CASSPGVGGTVVVTQYF. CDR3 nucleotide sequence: TGTGCCAGCAGTCCGGGAGTTGGCGGGACCGTTGTCGTTACCCAGTACTTC.

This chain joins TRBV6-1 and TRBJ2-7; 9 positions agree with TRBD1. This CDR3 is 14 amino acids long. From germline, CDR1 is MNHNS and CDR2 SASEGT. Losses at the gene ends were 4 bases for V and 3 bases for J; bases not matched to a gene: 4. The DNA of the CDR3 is TGTGCCAGCAGTGCGGGACAGGGCCACTACGAGCAGTACTTC. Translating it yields CASSAGQGHYEQYF.

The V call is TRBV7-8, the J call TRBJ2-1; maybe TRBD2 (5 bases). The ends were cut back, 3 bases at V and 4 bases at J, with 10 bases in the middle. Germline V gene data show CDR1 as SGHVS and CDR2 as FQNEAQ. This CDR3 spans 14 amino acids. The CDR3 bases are TGTGCCAGCAGCTTTTTACCGGGATACAATGAGCAGTTCTTC. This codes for CASSFLPGYNEQFF.

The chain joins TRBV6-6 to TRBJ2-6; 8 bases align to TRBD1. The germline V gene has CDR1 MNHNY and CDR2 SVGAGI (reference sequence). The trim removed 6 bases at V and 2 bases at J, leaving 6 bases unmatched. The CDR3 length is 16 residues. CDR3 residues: CASSRDRLAGANVLTF. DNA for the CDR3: TGTGCCAGCAGCCGGGACAGGCTGGCTGGGGCCAACGTCCTGACTTTC.

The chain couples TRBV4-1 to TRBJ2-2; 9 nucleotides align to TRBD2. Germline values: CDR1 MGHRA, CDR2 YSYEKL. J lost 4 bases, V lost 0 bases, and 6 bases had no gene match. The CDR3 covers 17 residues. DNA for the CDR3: TGCGCCAGCAGCCAAGACCGCGGGAGGGAGGTCACCGGGGAGCTGTTTTTT. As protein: CASSQDRGREVTGELFF.

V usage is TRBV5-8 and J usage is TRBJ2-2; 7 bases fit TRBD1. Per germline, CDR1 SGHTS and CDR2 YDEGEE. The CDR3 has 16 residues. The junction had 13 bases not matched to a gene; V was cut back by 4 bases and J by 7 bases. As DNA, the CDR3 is TGTGCCAGCAGCCGGCTAGGGGGCAGGCTCGGCGGGGAGCTGTTTTTT. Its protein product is CASSRLGGRLGGELFF.

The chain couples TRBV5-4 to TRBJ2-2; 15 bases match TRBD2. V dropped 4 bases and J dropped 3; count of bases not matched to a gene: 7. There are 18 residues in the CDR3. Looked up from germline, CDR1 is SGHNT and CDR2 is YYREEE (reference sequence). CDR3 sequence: CASSPGLAGGSDTGELFF. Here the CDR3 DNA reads TGTGCCAGCAGCCCAGGACTAGCGGGGGGGAGCGACACCGGGGAGCTGTTTTTT.

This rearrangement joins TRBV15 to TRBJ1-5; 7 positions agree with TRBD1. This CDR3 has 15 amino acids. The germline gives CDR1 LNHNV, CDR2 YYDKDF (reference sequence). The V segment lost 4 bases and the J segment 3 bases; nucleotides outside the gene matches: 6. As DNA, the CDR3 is TGTGCCACCAGCACCGGGACAGAGTACAATCAGCCCCAGCATTTT. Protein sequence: CATSTGTEYNQPQHF.

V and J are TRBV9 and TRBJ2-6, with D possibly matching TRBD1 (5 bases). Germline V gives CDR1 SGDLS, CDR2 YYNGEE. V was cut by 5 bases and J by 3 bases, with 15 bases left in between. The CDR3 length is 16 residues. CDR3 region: CASRSTKGYGANVLTF. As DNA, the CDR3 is TGTGCCAGCAGATCAACCAAGGGGTATGGGGCCAACGTCCTGACTTTC.

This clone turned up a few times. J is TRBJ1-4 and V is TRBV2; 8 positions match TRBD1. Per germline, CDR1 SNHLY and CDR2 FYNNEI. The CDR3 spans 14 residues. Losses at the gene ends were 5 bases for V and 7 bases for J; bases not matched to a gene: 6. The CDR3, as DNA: TGTGCCAGCAGTTCAGGGGGCTTGGGTGAAAAACTGTTTTTT. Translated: CASSSGGLGEKLFF.